This TCR beta chain originates from a study of cytomegalovirus exposure and HLA in healthy donors (dated by TCRdb to the late 2010s). At the level of the whole study: According to an earlier analysis of a few hundred of the donors, some 180 million T cells yielded approximately 120 million unique TCR beta sequences and around 300 Gb of sequence data. An earlier analysis of nearly 600 of the donors applied high-throughput TCR beta sequencing to assess whether each TCR beta V gene segment acted as functional or pseudogenic. In a later genetic analysis, genome-wide SNP genotypes for about 55% of the roughly 700 donors were used, and that subset was treated as a discovery cohort. To study patterns of TCR occurrence, a later analysis re-analyzed previously published TCR beta repertoires from 500 to 850 donors and added high-resolution HLA genotyping. An early release that covered roughly 600 HLA-typed donors contained about 300 gigabases of sequencing data and around 85 million unique TCR sequences. Donor age, sex, ethnicity and CMV serostatus were compiled together with the repertoire data. In the later analysis, no new phenotypic data were used to find candidate immune exposures; instead, reliance was placed on TCR beta sequences and their occurrence across donors. Typing coverage differed by locus: A, B, C, DRB1 and DQB1 were typed in roughly 620-630 donors, DQA1 in 522, DPA1 in some 600, and DPB1 in just under 490. High-throughput TCR immunosequencing, statistical association of individual TCRs with disease status, and machine learning were combined to predict cytomegalovirus infection status. HLA typing included class I and class II loci at four-digit resolution. Of the roughly 410 genotyped donors, 65% to 90% were placed in the genetic ancestry cluster associated with self-reported Caucasian donors. The study was designed to test whether signatures of past pathogen exposure could be identified by cataloging public T cell receptors. Among about 370 genotyped donors of the cohort, an average of around 220,000 unique TCR beta nucleotide sequences was sequenced per donor, of which 15% to 20% were non-productive. Four or five DR-DQ haplotypes were treated as single units for association and clustering because of strong linkage in the cohort. In addition to the first cohort of 650 to 750 subjects, a separate validation cohort of 120 different subjects was used. All discovery cohort repertoires had been generated using a single sequencing platform. The study profiled the T cell repertoires of about 720 subjects by immunosequencing and related them to cytomegalovirus serostatus.

The cohort comprised under 700 healthy bone marrow donors. At the time of sampling, all cohort members were nominally healthy, though unrecorded immune exposures were likely present. The donor tested CMV seropositive and was one of the 289 seropositive cohort members. A peripheral blood sample was provided by each donor, and peripheral blood mononuclear cells were used for TCR beta sequencing. The Qiagen DNeasy Blood Extraction Kit was used to extract genomic DNA from the blood cell samples. In the case of this clone: Its antigen is still unknown. The record has no base qualities; no much larger clone is one base away.

V loses 4 bases at its end and J loses 5 bases; junction bases beyond the gene matches: 6. Including the terminal cysteine and phenylalanine, the CDR3 comprises 15 residues. The kept DNA is CDR3 alone, 45 bases in frame from the first base. According to the germline V gene, CDR1 reads SGHRS and CDR2 reads YFSETQ. The library relied on the immunoSEQ multiplex PCR assay. A mixture of 60 forward primers for TCR Vbeta segments and 13 reverse primers for TCR Jbeta segments was used in the multiplex PCR. The CDR3 region of rearranged TCR beta genes was amplified from genomic DNA with a multiplex PCR assay. Amplified TCR beta libraries were sequenced as 87-base-pair reads on the Illumina HiSeq System. The original pipeline was this. Across the 670 or so repertoires, a later analysis counted some 80 million unique TCR beta chains, around 10 million of which were shared by at least two donors. Raw reads were error-corrected and collapsed into unique sequences with a nearest-neighbor algorithm that merged closely related sequences to remove PCR and sequencing errors. V, D and J gene segments were assigned by aligning CDR3 sequences to IMGT reference sequences. Each retained sequence needed at least a six-nucleotide match to both a V gene segment and a J gene segment. Rearrangements were called productive when the CDR3 lacked stop codons and stayed in frame with V and J; all others were non-productive. Following IMGT convention, CDR3 was defined as the stretch from the second conserved V-encoded cysteine up to the conserved J-encoded phenylalanine. Sequences without an unambiguous match to a single V gene segment were excluded from the earlier analysis of approximately 600 of the donors. In an earlier analysis of 450 to 700 of the donors, V segments were called functional above 56.7% productive rearrangements and were called segregating when the between-donor standard deviation exceeded 5%. A statistical classification framework was built for diagnosing cytomegalovirus status from the catalog of TCR beta chain sequences. A later analysis assigned V and J genes by comparing TCR nucleotide sequences with IMGT/GENE-DB human TR gene sequences. Using the TCRdist pipeline, a later analysis assigned CDR3 sequences along with most-parsimonious VDJ recombination scenarios. In a later analysis, every TCR beta chain was defined by the combination of its CDR3 amino acid sequence and its V-gene family, and reads without a unique V-gene family were dropped. As a way to deal with suspected cross-contamination and a sequencing artifact, a later analysis dropped hundreds of nucleotide sequences that were highly shared and had low generation probability. A later analysis calculated a clonal expansion index for each public chain from normalized within-repertoire ranks of inferred template counts. In a later analysis, generation probabilities were computed using a VDJ recombination model fitted to out-of-frame rearrangements, and the results were checked against IGoR. In a later analysis, TCR-TCR, TCR-HLA and TCR-CMV co-occurrence was scored with hypergeometric tests, and a repertoire-size bias correction was applied to TCR pairs. In a later analysis, false discovery rates were estimated by permuting HLA or CMV assignments 20 times. In a later analysis, co-occurring TCRs were grouped using DBSCAN, and TCRdist sequence similarity was added for clustering within HLA-allele-positive subsets. Repertoires with fewer than 30,000 or more than 120,000 public chains, plus five repertoires with anomalous nucleotide sharing, were excluded from co-occurrence clustering. TCRdb took over this immuneACCESS table, retaining in-frame rearrangements with V and J assigned. Such tables are incomplete; in checked studies, under half of the missing clones stem from an unresolved V gene, and the remainder is unexplained. Clone size and V and J calls were adopted from that table, with D and trimming inferred from the DNA. The sample profile shows about 130,000 clones; roughly 70% of them were found once. The ten largest clones add up to 6.6% of the sample.

The paper as a whole reports these results and caveats: V-gene and J-gene trimming of TCR beta chains was associated with a missense DCLRE1C variant in a later genetic analysis, and the association was replicated in an independent cohort. Several of the top co-occurrence clusters appeared to be linked to parvovirus B19, influenza, CMV and Epstein-Barr virus, according to a later analysis. Presence/absence analyses assumed roughly uniform sequencing depth across donors, an assumption that may not hold. HLA typing was unavailable for some donors at each locus, so association tests used only the typed subset. In vitro tests confirmed that a few of the cytomegalovirus-associated TCR beta chains recognize cytomegalovirus antigens. In both the original and validation cohorts, the classifier was reported to diagnose cytomegalovirus status with high specificity and sensitivity. The study gave a list of about 170 TCR beta chains associated with cytomegalovirus. Some IMGT-functional V segments, including TRBV6-2 and TRBV6-3, could not be distinguished by the 87-base-pair reads and were therefore excluded. A further reported finding was that TCR beta sequences accurately predicted the HLA-A and HLA-B alleles for most subjects in the first cohort. When HLA alleles, especially DR and DQ, strongly co-occurred, TCR associations were difficult to assign to individual alleles. A group of highly shared sequence variants was considered likely to be a technical artifact of the sequencing pipeline. Because counts were too low, some 17 rarely observed V segments, including chromosome 9 orphons, were excluded from the earlier analysis of 587 of the donors. In this cohort, only TCR beta chains were sequenced, and detectable features were limited by the absence of alpha or paired-chain data. In a later analysis, HLA-associated TCR beta chains were found to be more clonally expanded and to have lower generation probabilities than equally common non-associated chains. In a later analysis, some 18,000 TCR beta sequences were associated with specific HLA alleles at a false discovery rate of 0.05. According to a later analysis, TCR association rates differed among HLA loci, with DRB1 alleles showing the most associated TCRs and HLA-C alleles showing the fewest. Linkage disequilibrium might explain the correlated functional status among segregating V segments, but an unknown experimental factor could not be ruled out. Most CMV-associated TCR beta chains appeared to be HLA-restricted in a later analysis, and the HLA associations seemed to be driven largely by CMV exposure. It was suggested by the authors that the approach could potentially be generalized to other disease states and immunological phenotypes. While some public TCRs were present in many individuals, most TCR sequences turned up only very rarely across donors. For the cohort, immune exposure information was limited to CMV serostatus. A later genetic analysis reported fewer N-insertions in productive TCRs among donors in an Asian-associated ancestry cluster than the roughly 620-donor mean. Broadly in line with IMGT annotations, most TCR beta V segments showed up in productive rearrangements about 87% or about 30% of the time in an earlier analysis of 450 to 750 of the donors.

The rearrangement joined TRBV5-1 to TRBJ2-7, and 13 bases in between align with TRBD2. The receptor's source is a man aged 35 to 55 in good health and CMV-seropositive. Sequencing used PBMCs. The encoded CDR3 is CASSPRTSGGHEQYF. The nucleotide sequence is given as TGCGCCAGCAGCCCCAGGACTAGCGGGGGCCACGAGCAGTACTTC.